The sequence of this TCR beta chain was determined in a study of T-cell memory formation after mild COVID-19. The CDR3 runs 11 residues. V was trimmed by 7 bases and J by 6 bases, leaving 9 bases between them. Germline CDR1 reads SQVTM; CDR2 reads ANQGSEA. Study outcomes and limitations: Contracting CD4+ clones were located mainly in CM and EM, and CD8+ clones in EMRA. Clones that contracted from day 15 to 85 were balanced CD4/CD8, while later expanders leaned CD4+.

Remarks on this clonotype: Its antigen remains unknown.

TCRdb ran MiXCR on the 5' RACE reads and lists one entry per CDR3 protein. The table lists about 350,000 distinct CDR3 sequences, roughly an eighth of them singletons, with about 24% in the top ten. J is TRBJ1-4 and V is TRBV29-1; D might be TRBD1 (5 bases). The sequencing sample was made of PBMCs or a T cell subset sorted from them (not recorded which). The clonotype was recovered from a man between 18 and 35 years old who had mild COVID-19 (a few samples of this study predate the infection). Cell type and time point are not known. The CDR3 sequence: CSAGGDEKLFF. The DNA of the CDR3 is TGCAGCGCCGGAGGGGATGAAAAACTGTTTTTT.